This T cell receptor (beta chain) appears in the sequencing data of a study of response to subunit inactivated influenza vaccine. V shed 6 bases and J shed 5 bases, with 15 bases lying between them. The CDR3 has 14 amino acids. TCRdb ran MiXCR on the RT-PCR reads and lists one entry per CDR3 protein. The repertoire holds 530,000 or so distinct CDR3 sequences, with roughly 15% as singletons. This TCR derives from a man over 45 who received an inactivated influenza vaccine. Sequences were derived from PBMCs from blood, sampled 12 days after vaccination. The genes are TRBV12-3 or TRBV12-4 and TRBJ2-3; D uncertain. CDR3 sequence: CASSRARTRDTQYF. The CDR3 DNA reads TGTGCCAGCAGCCGCGCCCGGACGAGAGATACGCAGTATTTT.